This T cell receptor beta chain comes out of a study of CD4 T cell repertoires in COVID-19. Study-level background: After approximately nine days of IL-2 expansion, CFSE-low cells were relabeled and restimulated with other coronavirus spikes.

CDR1 SGHRS and CDR2 YFSETQ come from the germline V gene. The CDR3 loop spans 13 amino acids. The V end was cut by 4 bases, the J end by 1 base, with 8 bases between. No culture step preceded sequencing of the ex vivo isolated memory T cells. Findings and caveats of the study: Two or all three memory subsets shared several highly expanded SARS-CoV-2-reactive clonotypes. SARS-CoV and/or HKU1 spike cultures shared between 7 and 25% of SARS-CoV-2 clonotypes.

Regarding this clone: Its antigen is still unknown.

Sequencing was performed with immunoSEQ multiplex PCR; in TCRdb, only in-frame clones are kept and a portion is missing. The repertoire holds 7,000 to 8,500 clones, with 84% as singletons. V is TRBV5-1 and J is TRBJ1-1; possible D gene TRBD1, 6 bases. This specimen was effector memory CD4+ T cells from blood, taken before the COVID-19 pandemic. This sequence originates from a human donor who had COVID-19. The chain's CDR3 is CASSQGQNTEAFF. CDR3 bases: TGCGCCAGCAGCCAGGGACAGAACACTGAAGCTTTCTTT.